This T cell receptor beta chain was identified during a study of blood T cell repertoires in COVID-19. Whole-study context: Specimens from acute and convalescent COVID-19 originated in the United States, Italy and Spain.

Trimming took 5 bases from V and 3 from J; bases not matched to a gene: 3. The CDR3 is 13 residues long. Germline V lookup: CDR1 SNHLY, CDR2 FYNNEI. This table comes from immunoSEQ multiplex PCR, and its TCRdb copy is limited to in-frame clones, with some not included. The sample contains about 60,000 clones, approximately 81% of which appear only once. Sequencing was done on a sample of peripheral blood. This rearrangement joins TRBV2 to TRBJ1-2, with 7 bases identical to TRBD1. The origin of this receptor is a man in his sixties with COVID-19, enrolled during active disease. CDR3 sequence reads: CASSPQGYYGYTF. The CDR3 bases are TGTGCCAGCAGTCCACAGGGGTACTATGGCTACACCTTC.